A single sample is the source of the 15 T cell receptor beta chains below, sequenced in a study of T cells in Graves' hyperthyroidism and ophthalmopathy. The CDR3 regions of TCR beta were amplified from RNA transcripts. A first-round RT-PCR of the TCR CDR3 used the HTBI primer set. TCRdb used MiXCR to reprocess the multiplex PCR reads, holding one entry per CDR3 protein. The sample has a few hundred thousand distinct CDR3 sequences; roughly 14% are singletons. The source material was blood. The receptors derive from a woman aged 30 to 39 with Graves' hyperthyroidism.

This clonotype was seen many times. The V and J genes are TRBV6-1 and TRBJ2-7; tentative D call: TRBD2 (6 bases). Trimming stripped 4 bases from V and 3 bases from J, with 19 bases between. The CDR3 covers 16 residues. Germline loops: CDR1 MNHNS, CDR2 SASEGT. The DNA of the CDR3 is TGTGCCAGCAGTGGATCTCTTAGCGGTTGGCTCTACGAGCAGTACTTC. Amino acid sequence: CASSGSLSGWLYEQYF.

The sample holds many counts of this clonotype. The V and J genes are TRBV27 and TRBJ2-7, with 10 bases identical to TRBD2. V gave up 6 bases and J gave up 1 base; unmatched junction bases: 6. This CDR3 has 15 amino acids. Germline V lookup: CDR1 MNHEY, CDR2 SMNVEV (reference sequence). DNA of the CDR3: TGTGCCAGCAGCCCGCTAGCGGGAGCTTCCTACGAGCAGTACTTC. As protein: CASSPLAGASYEQYF.

In its sample, this clonotype was seen many times. The chain is built from TRBV6-1 and TRBJ1-5; the D is unclear. Trimming stripped 4 bases from V and 1 base from J, with 8 bases between. This CDR3 has 14 residues. Germline-derived CDR1 and CDR2 are MNHNS and SASEGT. This CDR3 reads CASSAPLSNQPQHF. Written as DNA, the CDR3 is TGTGCCAGCAGTGCACCTCTCAGCAATCAGCCCCAGCATTTT.

This clonotype was seen ten or more times. The chain recombines TRBV5-1 with TRBJ2-4, with 9 bases fitting TRBD2. This CDR3 has 16 residues. V gave up 0 bases and J gave up 0 bases; unmatched junction bases: 1. Germline V CDR1 and CDR2: SGHRS, YFSETQ. This CDR3 is CASSLGLAEAKNIQYF. As DNA, the CDR3 is TGCGCCAGCAGCTTGGGACTAGCGGAAGCCAAAAACATTCAGTACTTC. Filled out from reference TRBV5-1 and TRBJ2-4, the complete variable domain reads KAGVTQTPRYLIKTRGQQVTLSCSPISGHRSVSWYQQTPGQGLQFLFEYFSETQRNKGNFPGRFSGRQFSNSRSEMNVSTLELGDSALYLCASSLGLAEAKNIQYFGAGTRLSVL.

In this sample, this clonotype turned up many times. J is TRBJ1-1 and V is TRBV12-3 or TRBV12-4; D not certain. V lost 7 bases and J lost 1, with 10 bases in between. The CDR3 is made up of 13 amino acids. CDR3 bases: TGTGCCAGCACCGTCAGACCGAACACTGAAGCTTTCTTT. It codes for CASTVRPNTEAFF.

This clonotype has more than one count but fewer than ten. The V and J genes are TRBV14 and TRBJ2-7, with 12 positions matching TRBD2. The CDR3 contains 19 residues. V gave up 1 base and J gave up 2 bases; unmatched junction bases: 12. CDR1 is SGHDN and CDR2 is FVKESK in the germline V gene. The CDR3 region is CASSQAVLAGGYSPYEQYF. The CDR3 coding sequence is TGTGCCAGCAGCCAAGCGGTTCTAGCGGGAGGGTATTCTCCCTACGAGCAGTACTTC.

CDR3 protein: CASSHSPTSGEYF. As DNA, the CDR3 is TGTGCCAGCTCACACTCCCCGACTAGCGGGGAGTACTTC. The chain is built from TRBV18 and TRBJ2-5, with 11 bases lining up with TRBD2. The CDR3 is made up of 13 amino acids. V was clipped by 4 bases and J by 12 bases; unmatched bases: 7. Germline loops: CDR1 KGHSH, CDR2 LQKENI. The full variable domain, completed using reference TRBV18 and TRBJ2-5, is NAGVMQNPRHLVRRRGQEARLRCSPMKGHSHVYWYRQLPEEGLKFMVYLQKENIIDESGMPKERFSAEFPKEGPSILRIQQVVRGDSAAYFCASSHSPTSGEYFGPGTRLLVL.

V gene TRBV24-1 combines with J gene TRBJ1-4; D gene ambiguous. Trimming shortened V by 3 bases and J by 8 bases, and 9 bases separated the two germline ends. The CDR3 runs 13 residues. The germline CDR1 and CDR2 sequences are KGHDR and SFDVKD. Written as DNA, the CDR3 is TGTGCCACCAGTGATGCCGGAGGGGAAAAACTGTTTTTT. Protein product: CATSDAGGEKLFF.

With regard to this clonotype: A single base separates this from a much larger clone, so it may be a read error. The chain employs TRBV7-3 and TRBJ1-5, with D perhaps matching TRBD1 (5 bases). Germline loops: CDR1 SGHTA, CDR2 FQGTGA. This CDR3 is built from 14 residues. Between the trimmed V and J ends, which lost 2 bases and 4 bases, there was a span of 9 bases. The CDR3 here is CASSLEGPNQPQHF. The CDR3 nucleotides are TGTGCCAGCAGCTTAGAGGGGCCGAATCAGCCCCAGCATTTT.

A remark on this clonotype: The CDR3 does not end in the conserved phenylalanine or tryptophan, so this is likely a read error. V usage is TRBV6-2 or TRBV6-3 and J usage is TRBJ1-1; D unresolved. The CDR3 spans 13 residues. V lost 2 bases to trimming and J lost 7 bases, with 11 bases between them. The germline V gene has CDR1 MNHEY and CDR2 SVGEGT. The CDR3 reads CASSYMGLSEAFL. The CDR3 DNA follows: TGTGCCAGCAGTTACATGGGCCTCAGTGAAGCTTTCCTT.

This clonotype was counted only a few times. The J gene is TRBJ1-5, the V gene TRBV24-1, with TRBD1 as a possible D gene (6 bases). The CDR3 totals 14 residues. V was clipped by 4 bases and J by 6 bases, with 12 bases between them. Germline CDR1 is KGHDR and CDR2 is SFDVKD. CDR3 nucleotides: TGTGCCACCAGTGAAACAGGGTACAGTCAGCCCCAGCATTTT. This encodes CATSETGYSQPQHF.

This clonotype was seen a few times. The V gene is TRBV29-1, the J gene TRBJ1-2; 7 bases line up with TRBD1. The V gene end was trimmed by 7 bases and the J gene end by 14 bases; junction bases not matched to a gene: 16. The germline V gene has CDR1 SQVTM and CDR2 ANQGSEA. The CDR3 loop spans 12 amino acids. Here the CDR3 reads CSAASGQLVGTF. The CDR3 region has the DNA TGCAGCGCCGCATCGGGACAGCTGGTGGGGACCTTC.

The genes are TRBV24-1 and TRBJ2-1; D may be TRBD2 (5 bases). This CDR3 is 15 amino acids long. With 9 bases removed from V and 9 bases from J, the gap between germline ends came to 23 bases. Germline V lookup: CDR1 KGHDR, CDR2 SFDVKD. CDR3 amino acids: CATALKGLPAGEQFF. The CDR3 coding sequence is TGTGCCACCGCTCTCAAGGGCCTCCCCGCGGGTGAGCAGTTCTTC.

The chain recombines TRBV28 with TRBJ1-1, with D possibly matching TRBD1 (6 bases). The CDR3 is made up of 15 amino acids. The germline V gene has CDR1 MDHEN and CDR2 SYDVKM. Trimming shortened V by 0 bases and J by 1 base, and 9 bases separated the two germline ends. The CDR3 here is CASSLWGRGNTEAFF. As DNA, the CDR3 is TGTGCCAGCAGTTTATGGGGCAGGGGGAACACTGAAGCTTTCTTT.

At least ten counts were recorded for this clonotype. The genes are TRBV29-1 and TRBJ1-4; 7 positions match TRBD1. The CDR3 is made up of 14 amino acids. Trimming removed 6 bases from V and 2 bases from J; junction bases left unmatched: 6. CDR1 and CDR2 from the germline V gene are SQVTM and ANQGSEA. CDR3 amino acids: CSVTGTETNEKLFF. The CDR3 DNA reads as TGCAGCGTGACCGGGACAGAGACTAATGAAAAACTGTTTTTT.